Following are 2 T cell receptor beta chains from one sample sequenced in a study of blood T cells in healthy people across ages. PCR was performed a second time for about 7 to 11 cycles using a sample-barcoded 5' primer and a J-beta primer mix. TCRdb redid the calling of the 5' RACE reads with MiXCR, one entry per CDR3 protein. The table records 850,000 to 1,300,000 distinct CDR3 sequences, more than 40% of them present only once. Material for sequencing was blood. The origin of the receptors is a woman aged 55-69 years in good health.

The chain recombines TRBV10-2 with TRBJ1-5, with D possibly TRBD1 on 5 matching bases. Germline values: CDR1 WSHSY, CDR2 SAAADI. The germline V and J ends were trimmed by 6 bases and 3 bases, with 12 bases remaining between them. The CDR3 has 14 amino acids. The chain's CDR3 is CASRGDSPNQPQHF. As DNA, the CDR3 is TGCGCCAGCAGGGGAGACAGTCCCAATCAGCCCCAGCATTTT.

This clonotype was seen a few times. The V gene is TRBV6-6, the J gene TRBJ1-2; 7 positions match TRBD1. The junction had 8 bases not matched to a gene; V was cut back by 6 bases and J by 4 bases. Germline CDR1 is MNHNY and CDR2 is SVGAGI (reference sequence). The CDR3 contains 14 residues. The CDR3 bases are TGTGCCAGCAGCCTTGACAGGGTTACCTATGGCTACACCTTC. Translated: CASSLDRVTYGYTF.